These 31 T cell receptor beta chains originate from one sample sequenced in a study of blood T cell repertoires in COVID-19 (dated by TCRdb to about 2020). Receptor amplification or capture employed the immunoSEQ multiplex PCR assay. The table comes from immuneACCESS by way of TCRdb, which keeps in-frame sequences with V and J called. Part of the clones is missing from these tables; in studies checked, under half for an unresolved V gene and the rest for unknown reasons. Across this sample there are about 200,000 clones, with 88% seen only once. About 6.3% of the sample belongs to the ten largest clones. Sequences were obtained from peripheral blood. The receptors derive from a man aged 40-55 years with active or convalescent COVID-19.

In this sample, this clone turned up a few times. V gene TRBV27 combines with J gene TRBJ1-4; 7 nucleotides align to TRBD1. Per germline, CDR1 MNHEY and CDR2 SMNVEV (reference sequence). After removal of 5 bases from V and 7 bases from J, the junction contained 7 bases not matched to a gene. The CDR3 extends over 14 amino acids. DNA for the CDR3: TGTGCCAGCAGTACAGGGACAGCGAGTGAAAAACTGTTTTTT. Amino acid sequence: CASSTGTASEKLFF.

V and J are TRBV5-1 and TRBJ1-2, with D hard to call. Germline V gene sequence: CDR1 SGHRS, CDR2 YFSETQ. The CDR3 loop spans 12 amino acids. Trimming stripped 0 bases from V and 6 bases from J, with 6 bases between. The CDR3 sequence: CASSLDSNGYTF. Written as DNA, the CDR3 is TGCGCCAGCAGCTTGGATTCTAATGGCTACACCTTC.

The chain combines TRBV6-2 or TRBV6-3 with TRBJ2-1, with 13 nucleotides matching TRBD2. The germline gives CDR1 MNHEY, CDR2 SVGEGT. The CDR3 contains 16 residues. V was pared by 0 bases and J by 8 bases, with 4 bases of the junction left unmatched. The CDR3 nucleotides read TGTGCCAGCAGTTACTCTCGGACTAGCGGGGGCCATGAGCAGTTCTTC. It encodes CASSYSRTSGGHEQFF.

The chain carries TRBV3-1 (or the pseudogene TRBV3-2) and TRBJ1-2, with D perhaps TRBD1 (5 bases). Trimming took off 3 bases at V and 8 bases at J, with 13 bases between the two ends. The CDR3 is made up of 13 amino acids. The germline V gene has CDR1 LGHDT and CDR2 YNNKEL (reference sequence). CDR3 DNA: TGTGCCAGCAGCCAGGCCGCCAGGGTAGGCTACACCTTC. This gives the protein CASSQAARVGYTF.

This rearrangement joins TRBV5-1 to TRBJ1-2, with 8 bases identical to TRBD1. This CDR3 is 14 amino acids long. Losses at the gene ends were 0 bases for V and 7 bases for J; bases not matched to a gene: 5. Germline V gene data show CDR1 as SGHRS and CDR2 as YFSETQ. In DNA form, the CDR3 reads TGCGCCAGCAGCTTGGCCACAGGGGGTTCTGGCTACACCTTC. This encodes CASSLATGGSGYTF.

The rearrangement uses TRBV7-9 and TRBJ1-1, with 8 positions matching TRBD1. The CDR3 has 15 amino acids. The germline gives CDR1 SEHNR, CDR2 FQNEAQ (reference sequence). J lost 4 bases, V lost 5 bases, and 9 bases had no gene match. CDR3 nucleotides: TGTGCCAGCAGCGCCCTCTCAGGGGGCCGCACTGAAGCTTTCTTT. Protein sequence: CASSALSGGRTEAFF.

J is TRBJ1-4 and V is TRBV19; D gene unclear. The CDR3 runs to 14 residues. Trimming took 5 bases from V and 0 from J, leaving 7 bases between them. Germline V gene lookup returns CDR1 LNHDA and CDR2 SQIVND (reference sequence). The CDR3 coding sequence is TGTGCCAGTAGTCAGGATTCAACTAATGAAAAACTGTTTTTT. Encoded protein: CASSQDSTNEKLFF.

The V call is TRBV12-3 or TRBV12-4, the J call TRBJ2-7; 7 bases match TRBD2. The CDR3 extends over 13 amino acids. Losses at the gene ends were 6 bases for V and 4 bases for J; bases not matched to a gene: 6. Written as DNA, the CDR3 is TGTGCCAGCAGCCAGACTAGCCGGTACGAGCAGTACTTC. Amino acids: CASSQTSRYEQYF.

This chain links TRBV9 with TRBJ1-2; D perhaps matches TRBD1 (6 bases). This CDR3 comprises 13 residues. Germline assignment: CDR1 SGDLS and CDR2 YYNGEE. Deletions cut 0 bases from V and 8 bases from J, with 11 bases between. CDR3 protein: CASSVASGGGYTF. CDR3 nucleotide sequence: TGTGCCAGCAGCGTAGCCAGCGGGGGCGGCTACACCTTC.

The gene calls are TRBV29-1 and TRBJ2-3, with unresolved D. In germline, CDR1 is SQVTM, CDR2 ANQGSEA. The CDR3 consists of 14 residues. The germline V and J ends were trimmed by 6 bases and 2 bases, with 15 bases remaining between them. For the CDR3, the DNA is TGCAGCGTGGCAGTCCCGGCGGACACAGATACGCAGTATTTT. This encodes CSVAVPADTDTQYF.

The chain is built from TRBV28 and TRBJ2-7; 7 bases line up with TRBD1. Per germline, CDR1 MDHEN and CDR2 SYDVKM. This CDR3 comprises 16 residues. V was pared by 7 bases and J by 2 bases, with 14 bases of the junction left unmatched. The CDR3 here is CASTLTGAPNTYEQYF. The DNA for the CDR3 is TGTGCCAGCACCCTAACAGGGGCCCCCAATACCTACGAGCAGTACTTC. Based on the CDR3 plus reference TRBV28 and TRBJ2-7, the full variable domain is DVKVTQSSRYLVKRTGEKVFLECVQDMDHENMFWYRQDPGLGLRLIYFSYDVKMKEKGDIPEGYSVSREKKERFSLILESASTNQTSMYLCASTLTGAPNTYEQYFGPGTRLTVT.

The rearrangement uses TRBV3-1 (or the pseudogene TRBV3-2) and TRBJ2-2; D unclear. This CDR3 is built from 15 residues. Trimming pared 0 bases from V and 4 bases from J, leaving 9 bases between. Germline CDR1 and CDR2: LGHDT and YNNKEL (reference sequence). In DNA, the CDR3 is TGTGCCAGCAGCCAAGATGATCCGGGCACCGGGGAGCTGTTTTTT. This encodes CASSQDDPGTGELFF.

The chain uses TRBV5-6 and TRBJ2-7; TRBD1 might be the D (5 bases). The CDR3 loop spans 13 amino acids. Deletions cut 0 bases from V and 6 bases from J, with 10 bases between. The germline gives CDR1 SGHDT, CDR2 YYEEEE. The CDR3 DNA follows: TGTGCCAGCAGCTTGGGCAGGGTCGGCGAGCAGTACTTC. The encoded protein is CASSLGRVGEQYF. The full variable domain, with the rest looked up from reference TRBV5-6 and TRBJ2-7, is DAGVTQSPTHLIKTRGQQVTLRCSPKSGHDTVSWYQQALGQGPQFIFQYYEEEERQRGNFPDRFSGHQFPNYSSELNVNALLLGDSALYLCASSLGRVGEQYFGPGTRLTVT.

In nucleotides, the CDR3 is TGTGCCAGCAGGACGGGACAGACGAACACTGAAGCTTTCTTT. It encodes CASRTGQTNTEAFF. The chain is built from TRBV6-5 and TRBJ1-1; 7 nucleotides agree with TRBD1. V lost 6 bases to trimming and J lost 1 base; unmatched junction nucleotides: 5. Germline V gene data show CDR1 as MNHEY and CDR2 as SVGAGI. The CDR3 extends over 14 amino acids.

The chain recombines TRBV3-1 (or the pseudogene TRBV3-2) with TRBJ2-1; maybe TRBD2 (6 bases). V gave up 4 bases and J gave up 5 bases, with 18 bases separating them. CDR1 is LGHDT and CDR2 is YNNKEL in the germline V gene (reference sequence). There are 16 residues in the CDR3. CDR3 nucleotide sequence: TGTGCCAGCAGCCCCCGAACCGGGACTCGGGACAATGAGCAGTTCTTC. Translated, it gives CASSPRTGTRDNEQFF.

This clone has only a few counts. This chain uses TRBV3-1 (or the pseudogene TRBV3-2) with TRBJ2-7, with D hard to call. Looked up from germline, CDR1 is LGHDT and CDR2 is YNNKEL (reference sequence). The CDR3 loop spans 14 amino acids. Deletions cut 1 base from V and 3 bases from J, with 10 bases between. The CDR3 spells CASSQVNSIYEQYF. The DNA for the CDR3 is TGTGCCAGCAGCCAAGTAAACAGCATCTACGAGCAGTACTTC.

V and J are TRBV21-1 and TRBJ2-7; whether TRBD2, the table's D call, matches the DNA was not checked. TRBV21-1 is a pseudogene segment. The CDR3 runs 17 residues. CDR3 coding DNA: TGTGCCAGCAGCAAAGAGTCGCGGGGGGCACGAACCTACGAGCAGTACTTC. Its translation is CASSKESRGARTYEQYF.

This chain links TRBV18 with TRBJ2-7; 11 nucleotides match TRBD1. The germline V gene has CDR1 KGHSH and CDR2 LQKENI. V lost 0 bases, J lost 2 bases, and 9 bases stayed unmatched. The CDR3 consists of 18 residues. Here the CDR3 reads CASSPPILMGQGAYEQYF. CDR3 coding DNA: TGTGCCAGCTCACCACCGATTCTGATGGGACAGGGGGCCTACGAGCAGTACTTC. The entire variable domain, with the rest obtained from reference TRBV18 and TRBJ2-7, is as follows: NAGVMQNPRHLVRRRGQEARLRCSPMKGHSHVYWYRQLPEEGLKFMVYLQKENIIDESGMPKERFSAEFPKEGPSILRIQQVVRGDSAAYFCASSPPILMGQGAYEQYFGPGTRLTVT.

CDR3 protein: CASSRNTGTTEAFF. CDR3 coding DNA: TGTGCCAGCAGCCGGAATACAGGGACCACTGAAGCTTTCTTT. This chain joins TRBV4-2 and TRBJ1-1, with TRBD1 as a possible D gene (6 bases). The germline V gene has CDR1 LGHNA and CDR2 YNFKEQ. V lost 4 bases and J 4 bases, leaving 13 bases between the germline ends. This CDR3 has 14 amino acids.

V is TRBV5-6 and J is TRBJ2-7; D is perhaps TRBD1 (5 bases). Germline CDR1 reads SGHDT; CDR2 reads YYEEEE. The length of the CDR3 is 12 residues. V lost 2 bases and J 3 bases, leaving 6 bases between the germline ends. The CDR3 protein is CASSFQGYEQYF. In nucleotides, the CDR3 is TGTGCCAGCAGCTTCCAGGGCTACGAGCAGTACTTC. Full variable domain (missing parts from reference TRBV5-6 and TRBJ2-7): DAGVTQSPTHLIKTRGQQVTLRCSPKSGHDTVSWYQQALGQGPQFIFQYYEEEERQRGNFPDRFSGHQFPNYSSELNVNALLLGDSALYLCASSFQGYEQYFGPGTRLTVT.

The chain couples TRBV7-8 to TRBJ2-1; no firm D call. The CDR3 sequence is 17 residues long. The V gene's germline CDR1 is SGHVS and CDR2 FQNEAQ. Trimming stripped 0 bases from V and 0 bases from J, with 12 bases between. CDR3 protein: CASSLAPGDYSYNEQFF. CDR3 coding DNA: TGTGCCAGCAGCTTAGCGCCGGGTGATTACTCCTACAATGAGCAGTTCTTC.

J is TRBJ2-5 and V is TRBV20-1; D remains ambiguous. This CDR3 is 11 amino acids long. Germline V gene lookup returns CDR1 DFQATT and CDR2 SNEGSKA (reference sequence). Trimming removed 1 base from V and 3 bases from J, with 3 bases in between. The CDR3 nucleotides are TGCAGTGCTAGAGCTGAAGAGACCCAGTACTTC. Protein sequence: CSARAEETQYF.

This chain links TRBV5-8 with TRBJ1-5; D uncertain. The CDR3 spans 16 residues. Looked up from germline, CDR1 is SGHTS and CDR2 is YDEGEE. V was shortened by 5 bases and J by 5 bases, with 20 bases between the two germline ends. The CDR3 DNA is TGTGCCAGCAGAGAGAAGGGTCGCAGCGGGCATCAGCCCCAGCATTTT. Translated, it gives CASREKGRSGHQPQHF.

The chain joins TRBV7-3 to TRBJ1-1; D unclear. This CDR3 spans 14 amino acids. The V and J ends lost 5 bases and 3 bases respectively, with 13 bases between them. Germline CDR1 and CDR2: SGHTA and FQGTGA. CDR3 DNA sequence: TGTGCCAGCAGCCCGGCCTCGGGTTACACTGAAGCTTTCTTT. Encoded protein: CASSPASGYTEAFF. Supplemented by reference TRBV7-3 and TRBJ1-1, the full variable domain reads GAGVSQTPSNKVTEKGKYVELRCDPISGHTALYWYRQSLGQGPEFLIYFQGTGAADDSGLPNDRFFAVRPEGSVSTLKIQRTERGDSAVYLCASSPASGYTEAFFGQGTRLTVV.

The chain has TRBV7-3 and TRBJ2-1; 7 bases align to TRBD2. CDR1 and CDR2 (germline): SGHTA, FQGTGA. The junction had 9 bases not matched to a gene; V was cut back by 1 base and J by 6 bases. This CDR3 spans 16 amino acids. The CDR3 DNA sequence: TGTGCCAGCAGCTTAAATCGGGGAGGGAACCTCAATGAGCAGTTCTTC. This gives the protein CASSLNRGGNLNEQFF.

The chain has TRBV20-1 and TRBJ1-2, with D perhaps matching TRBD1 (6 bases). The CDR3 totals 13 residues. The germline CDR1 and CDR2 sequences are DFQATT and SNEGSKA (reference sequence). V shed 3 bases and J shed 3 bases, with 11 bases lying between them. As DNA, the CDR3 is TGCAGTGCTAGTGGACAGATGGACTATGGCTACACCTTC. Encoded protein: CSASGQMDYGYTF.

This chain joins TRBV2 and TRBJ1-4, with 7 bases that match TRBD1. The CDR3 contains 14 residues. CDR1 and CDR2 from the germline V gene are SNHLY and FYNNEI. Germline trimming cut 6 bases from V and 8 bases from J; bases unmatched to any gene: 9. CDR3 in amino acids: CASRNRDSREKLFF. DNA of the CDR3: TGTGCCAGCAGAAACCGGGACAGTAGGGAAAAACTGTTTTTT. Full variable domain (outside the CDR3, taken from reference TRBV2 and TRBJ1-4): EPEVTQTPSHQVTQMGQEVILRCVPISNHLYFYWYRQILGQKVEFLVSFYNNEISEKSEIFDDQFSVERPDGSNFTLKIRSTKLEDSAMYFCASRNRDSREKLFFGSGTQLSVL.

The J gene is TRBJ2-5, the V gene TRBV3-1 (or the pseudogene TRBV3-2); D is undetermined. The CDR3 is made up of 12 amino acids. The germline V and J ends were trimmed by 6 bases and 5 bases, with 10 bases remaining between them. Germline V CDR1 and CDR2: LGHDT, YNNKEL (reference sequence). The CDR3, as DNA: TGTGCCAGCAGGAAGGTGGAGGAGACCCAGTACTTC. This encodes CASRKVEETQYF.

This clone has just one count. V gene TRBV5-1 combines with J gene TRBJ2-3, with 10 bases that match TRBD2. CDR3 length: 19 residues. Trimming took 0 bases from V and 2 from J; bases not matched to a gene: 12. The germline V gene encodes CDR1 SGHRS and CDR2 YFSETQ. CDR3 residues: CASSLEGGGSGRNTDTQYF. The CDR3 DNA reads as TGCGCCAGCAGCTTGGAAGGTGGGGGTAGCGGGAGGAACACAGATACGCAGTATTTT.

The chain carries TRBV6-5 and TRBJ2-1; D is perhaps TRBD2 (6 bases). The CDR3 runs to 15 residues. Germline CDR1 is MNHEY and CDR2 is SVGAGI. Trimming took off 2 bases at V and 7 bases at J, with 15 bases between the two ends. The CDR3: CASSYPGGAANEQFF. CDR3 DNA: TGTGCCAGCAGTTACCCCGGCGGGGCGGCAAATGAGCAGTTCTTC.

This sequence joins TRBV10-3 and TRBJ1-1, with 10 nucleotides matching TRBD1. Unmatched junction bases numbered 6, after V lost 2 bases and J lost 6 bases. The CDR3 covers 15 residues. Per the germline V gene, CDR1 is ENHRY and CDR2 is SYGVKD. This CDR3 reads CAISEGDRGSSEAFF. In DNA, the CDR3 is TGTGCCATCAGTGAGGGGGACAGGGGTTCCTCTGAAGCTTTCTTT.